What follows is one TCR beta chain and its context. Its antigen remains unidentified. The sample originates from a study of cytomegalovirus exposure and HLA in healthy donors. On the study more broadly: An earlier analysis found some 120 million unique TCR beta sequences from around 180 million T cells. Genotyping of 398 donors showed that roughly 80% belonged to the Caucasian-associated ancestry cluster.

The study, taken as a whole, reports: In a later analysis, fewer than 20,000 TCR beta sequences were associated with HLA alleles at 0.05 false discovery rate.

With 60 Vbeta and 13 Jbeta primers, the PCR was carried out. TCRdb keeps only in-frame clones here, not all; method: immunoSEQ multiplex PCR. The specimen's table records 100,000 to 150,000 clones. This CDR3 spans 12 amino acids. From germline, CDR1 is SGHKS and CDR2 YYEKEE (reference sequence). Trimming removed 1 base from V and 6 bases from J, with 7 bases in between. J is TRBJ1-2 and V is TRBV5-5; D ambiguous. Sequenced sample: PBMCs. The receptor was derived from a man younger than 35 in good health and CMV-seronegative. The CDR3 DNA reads TGTGCCAGCAGCTTGTACGGGGATGGCTACACCTTC. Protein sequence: CASSLYGDGYTF. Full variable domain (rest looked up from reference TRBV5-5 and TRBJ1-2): DAGVTQSPTHLIKTRGQQVTLRCSPISGHKSVSWYQQVLGQGPQFIFQYYEKEERGRGNFPDRFSARQFPNYSSELNVNALLLGDSALYLCASSLYGDGYTFGSGTRLTVV.